The 18 T cell receptor beta chains in this list originate from one sample, sequenced in a study of blood T cell repertoires in COVID-19 (dated by TCRdb to the early 2020s). Library generation was performed with the immunoSEQ multiplex PCR assay. TCRdb carries this immuneACCESS record with in-frame sequences only. Its versions omit some clonotypes, under half of them owing to an unresolved V gene in the studies checked, with the rest unexplained. Present in this sample are approximately 200,000 clones, about 85% of which were seen just once. 0.98% of the sample lies in the top ten. Sequenced sample: peripheral blood. The receptors stem from a man in his forties or fifties with acute or convalescent COVID-19.

The rearrangement uses TRBV5-4 and TRBJ1-2, with 7 bases matching TRBD1. J lost 7 bases, V lost 0 bases, and 9 bases had no gene match. Germline-derived CDR1 and CDR2 are SGHNT and YYREEE (reference sequence). The CDR3 consists of 15 residues. The CDR3 sequence is CASSLDLKGAFGYTF. The DNA for the CDR3 is TGTGCCAGCAGCTTGGATCTGAAGGGGGCCTTTGGCTACACCTTC.

J is TRBJ1-1 and V is TRBV2; 9 bases fit TRBD1. The CDR3 is 13 residues long. Per the germline V gene, CDR1 is SNHLY and CDR2 is FYNNEI. V trimming: 3 bases; J trimming: 4 bases; junction bases outside the gene matches: 0. The chain's CDR3 is CASSEGQGTEAFF. CDR3 nucleotides: TGTGCCAGCAGTGAGGGACAGGGCACTGAAGCTTTCTTT.

This clone was observed a handful of times. The chain is built from TRBV3-1 (or the pseudogene TRBV3-2) and TRBJ1-1; D not certain. Germline CDR1 is LGHDT and CDR2 is YNNKEL (reference sequence). Trimming shortened V by 1 base and J by 4 bases, and 13 bases separated the two germline ends. This CDR3 has 15 residues. In DNA, the CDR3 is TGTGCCAGCAGCCAAGGCAGTAACAGAATCACTGAAGCTTTCTTT. It codes for CASSQGSNRITEAFF.

The rearrangement links TRBV6-7 to TRBJ1-3, with TRBD1 matching 7 bases. TRBV6-7 is an open reading frame, and its role is uncertain. V lost 2 bases to trimming and J lost 0 bases; unmatched junction nucleotides: 7. The CDR3 is 17 amino acids. The CDR3: CASSYEGDRPSGNTIYF. CDR3 in DNA: TGTGCCAGCAGTTACGAGGGGGACAGACCCTCTGGAAACACCATATATTTT.

The chain combines TRBV6-5 with TRBJ1-4; tentative D call: TRBD1 (6 bases). Germline V gives CDR1 MNHEY, CDR2 SVGAGI. The CDR3 extends over 14 amino acids. V dropped 1 base and J dropped 5 bases, with 8 bases sitting between them. CDR3 loop: CASSYFTGNEKLFF. The CDR3 coding sequence is TGTGCCAGCAGTTACTTTACAGGGAATGAAAAACTGTTTTTT.

The V and J genes are TRBV6-6 and TRBJ1-1; 8 bases align to TRBD1. Germline CDR1 and CDR2: MNHNY and SVGAGI (reference sequence). Trimming cost V 2 bases and J 7 bases; bases outside gene matches: 12. This CDR3 comprises 16 residues. Written as DNA, the CDR3 is TGTGCCAGCAGTTACGAGACAGGGGCGCTCAATATTGAAGCTTTCTTT. It specifies CASSYETGALNIEAFF.

This clone has only a few counts. The V and J genes are TRBV6-1 and TRBJ1-1, with D possibly matching TRBD1 (6 bases). The germline V gene encodes CDR1 MNHNS and CDR2 SASEGT. Trimming left V 3 bases short and J 2 bases short, with 19 bases between. This CDR3 has 17 amino acids. CDR3: CASSDRGARGSNTEAFF. In DNA, the CDR3 is TGTGCCAGCAGTGATCGGGGGGCCCGTGGGTCTAACACTGAAGCTTTCTTT.

This clone was observed a handful of times. The CDR3 reads CASSMEEGSMQETQYF. The CDR3 DNA sequence: TGTGCCAGTAGTATGGAGGAGGGCAGCATGCAAGAGACCCAGTACTTC. The chain carries TRBV19 and TRBJ2-5; weak D call: TRBD2 (6 bases). The V end lost 3 bases, the J end lost 2 bases, and 16 bases lay between the germline ends. The CDR3 is made up of 16 amino acids. CDR1 and CDR2 from the germline V gene are LNHDA and SQIVND (reference sequence).

This rearrangement joins TRBV5-1 to TRBJ1-1, with 7 bases matching TRBD1. This CDR3 has 15 amino acids. The trim removed 3 bases at V and 0 bases at J, leaving 5 bases unmatched. Germline CDR1 and CDR2: SGHRS and YFSETQ. The CDR3 DNA follows: TGCGCCAGCAGCTGGGGACAGTTAATGAACACTGAAGCTTTCTTT. Translated, it gives CASSWGQLMNTEAFF.

In its sample, this clone was seen once. The chain joins TRBV6-2 or TRBV6-3 to TRBJ2-7, with D perhaps TRBD2 (5 bases). Germline values: CDR1 MNHEY, CDR2 SVGEGT. This CDR3 comprises 14 residues. The V gene lost 5 bases and the J gene lost 1 base, with 12 bases spanning the gap. The CDR3 loop reads CASSPLTSSYEQYF. CDR3 in DNA: TGTGCCAGCAGTCCCCTTACTAGTTCCTACGAGCAGTACTTC.

This rearrangement joins TRBV30 to TRBJ1-6; the D gene is possibly TRBD1 (6 bases). Trimming removed 3 bases at V and 7 bases at J, with 10 bases between. The CDR3 consists of 13 residues. Germline CDR1 is GTSNPN and CDR2 is SVGIG (reference sequence). CDR3 loop: CAWSNRENSPLHF. CDR3 DNA sequence: TGTGCCTGGAGCAACAGGGAGAATTCACCCCTCCACTTT. Full variable domain (outside the CDR3, taken from reference TRBV30 and TRBJ1-6): SQTIHQWPATLVQPVGSPLSLECTVEGTSNPNLYWYRQAAGRGLQLLFYSVGIGQISSEVPQNLSASRPQDRQFILSSKKLLLSDSGFYLCAWSNRENSPLHFGNGTRLTVT.

This chain joins TRBV24-1 and TRBJ1-5; D gene unclear. This CDR3 is 15 amino acids long. Germline loops: CDR1 KGHDR, CDR2 SFDVKD. Trimming shortened V by 0 bases and J by 5 bases, and 10 bases separated the two germline ends. CDR3 in DNA: TGTGCCACCAGTGATTTGATCGGGGTTGATCAGCCCCAGCATTTT. Protein: CATSDLIGVDQPQHF.

V usage is TRBV30 and J usage is TRBJ1-2; the match to TRBD1 covers 7 bases. The junction had 9 bases not matched to a gene; V was cut back by 4 bases and J by 4 bases. Per the germline V gene, CDR1 is GTSNPN and CDR2 is SVGIG (reference sequence). CDR3 size: 14 residues. CDR3 DNA: TGTGCCTGGACTATTACAGGGGCGAGCTATGGCTACACCTTC. As protein: CAWTITGASYGYTF.

This clone turned up a few times. The sample carries other DNA sequences with the same CDR3. The V call is TRBV5-4, the J call TRBJ2-7, with D maybe TRBD1 (5 bases). The V gene lost 2 bases and the J gene lost 6 bases, with 12 bases spanning the gap. The germline V gene has CDR1 SGHNT and CDR2 YYREEE (reference sequence). The CDR3 covers 13 residues. The CDR3 here is CASSFRESAEQYF. The CDR3 nucleotides are TGTGCCAGCAGCTTCAGGGAATCCGCCGAGCAGTACTTC.

This chain connects TRBV11-2 to TRBJ2-1, with 9 bases lining up with TRBD2. The germline CDR1 and CDR2 sequences are SGHAT and FQNNGV. This CDR3 is 16 amino acids long. The junction had 10 bases not matched to a gene; V was cut back by 5 bases and J by 5 bases. The CDR3 here is CASSAQSPSGNNEQFF. In DNA, the CDR3 is TGTGCCAGCAGCGCTCAGTCCCCTAGCGGGAACAATGAGCAGTTCTTC.

This chain connects TRBV6-4 to TRBJ2-1; 7 positions match TRBD1. The ends lost 4 bases at V and 2 bases at J; junction bases unmatched: 5. Germline V gene lookup returns CDR1 MRHNA and CDR2 SNTAGT. There are 15 residues in the CDR3. For the CDR3, the DNA is TGTGCCAGCAGTGCCTCGAGGGGGCCCTACAATGAGCAGTTCTTC. Its protein is CASSASRGPYNEQFF.

This rearrangement joins TRBV6-5 to TRBJ1-3, with D hard to call. The V gene's germline CDR1 is MNHEY and CDR2 SVGAGI. The CDR3 is 15 amino acids. Trimming left V 5 bases short and J 0 bases short, with 11 bases between. The chain's CDR3 is CASSNLRISGNTIYF. The CDR3 region has the DNA TGTGCCAGCAGTAACCTCAGAATCTCTGGAAACACCATATATTTT.

J is TRBJ1-4 and V is TRBV5-1; D possibly corresponds to TRBD1 (6 bases). This CDR3 contains 12 residues. The V end was cut by 5 bases, the J end by 8 bases, with 10 bases between. Per the germline V gene, CDR1 is SGHRS and CDR2 is YFSETQ. In DNA, the CDR3 is TGCGCCAGCAGGACAGACAGGGAAAAACTGTTTTTT. This translates into CASRTDREKLFF.